The 21 T cell receptor beta chains presented below share a single source sample, sequenced in a study of cytomegalovirus exposure and HLA in healthy donors. The PCR employed 60 Vbeta primers together with 13 Jbeta primers. Generated by immunoSEQ multiplex PCR, the TCRdb table keeps only in-frame clones and is missing some. The sample lists roughly 250,000 clones; 80% were seen once. The sample was PBMCs. These receptors came from a girl aged 2 to 9 in good health and CMV-seronegative.

This clone was seen a handful of times. The chain carries TRBV6-5 and TRBJ2-7, with D perhaps matching TRBD1 (6 bases). The CDR3 is made up of 13 amino acids. Trimming stripped 2 bases from V and 3 bases from J, with 8 bases between. Germline V gives CDR1 MNHEY, CDR2 SVGAGI. DNA of the CDR3: TGTGCCAGCAGTTACCAACAGGGCTACGAGCAGTACTTC. Translation gives CASSYQQGYEQYF.

The rearrangement links TRBV10-3 to TRBJ1-6, with no clear D. The CDR3 is 17 amino acids. V shed 1 base and J shed 7 bases, with 17 bases lying between them. The V gene's germline CDR1 is ENHRY and CDR2 SYGVKD. The CDR3 nucleotides read TGTGCCATCAGTGAGTTATTGTCTGTGACTTCCAATTCACCCCTCCACTTT. Encoded protein: CAISELLSVTSNSPLHF.

The chain combines TRBV9 with TRBJ2-3; perhaps TRBD2 as D (5 bases). The CDR3 consists of 15 residues. From germline, CDR1 is SGDLS and CDR2 YYNGEE. Deletions cut 0 bases from V and 2 bases from J, with 10 bases between. The CDR3 reads CASSVGKRYTDTQYF. The CDR3 region has the DNA TGTGCCAGCAGCGTAGGCAAGCGGTACACAGATACGCAGTATTTT.

V is TRBV27 and J is TRBJ2-3; D possibly corresponds to TRBD2 (6 bases). Trimming took 2 bases from V and 2 from J, leaving 14 bases between them. This CDR3 spans 16 amino acids. From germline, CDR1 is MNHEY and CDR2 SMNVEV (reference sequence). The CDR3 sequence: CASSLIGGIPTDTQYF. The DNA of the CDR3 is TGTGCCAGCAGTTTAATTGGCGGGATACCCACAGATACGCAGTATTTT.

V usage is TRBV5-5 and J usage is TRBJ2-7, with TRBD1 matching 8 bases. This CDR3 spans 14 amino acids. V trimming: 7 bases; J trimming: 0 bases; junction bases outside the gene matches: 6. The V gene's germline CDR1 is SGHKS and CDR2 YYEKEE (reference sequence). In nucleotides, the CDR3 is TGTGCCAGCTTCGGGACAGGAACCTCCTACGAGCAGTACTTC. Amino acid sequence: CASFGTGTSYEQYF.

This chain joins TRBV5-1 and TRBJ2-1, with TRBD1 matching 9 bases. After removal of 1 base from V and 6 bases from J, the junction contained 11 bases not matched to a gene. The length of the CDR3 is 17 residues. CDR1 SGHRS and CDR2 YFSETQ come from the germline V gene. The CDR3 DNA follows: TGCGCCAGCAGCTTGACCCCCGGGACAGGGACAGGCAATGAGCAGTTCTTC. This sequence encodes CASSLTPGTGTGNEQFF.

The V and J genes are TRBV2 and TRBJ2-7; D is ambiguous. The CDR3 extends over 11 amino acids. The germline gives CDR1 SNHLY, CDR2 FYNNEI. Trimming shortened V by 5 bases and J by 4 bases, and 6 bases separated the two germline ends. Here the CDR3 DNA reads TGTGCCAGCAGTTATACTTACGAGCAGTACTTC. Encoded protein: CASSYTYEQYF.

This clone was seen a few times. The chain uses TRBV30 and TRBJ2-7, with 10 bases lining up with TRBD2. Trimming removed 1 base from V and 3 bases from J; junction bases left unmatched: 9. The germline V gene encodes CDR1 GTSNPN and CDR2 SVGIG (reference sequence). There are 16 residues in the CDR3. Here the CDR3 reads CAWSGSGGAWDYEQYF. The CDR3 DNA reads as TGTGCCTGGAGTGGAAGCGGGGGGGCCTGGGACTACGAGCAGTACTTC.

This clone came up a few times. The V and J genes are TRBV5-1 and TRBJ1-1, with 9 bases aligning to TRBD1. Germline loops: CDR1 SGHRS, CDR2 YFSETQ. This CDR3 has 16 residues. With V trimmed by 1 base and J by 4 bases, 8 bases remained unmatched. CDR3 protein: CASSLNRGLIGTEAFF. Here the CDR3 DNA reads TGCGCCAGCAGCTTGAACAGGGGGCTTATTGGCACTGAAGCTTTCTTT.

This clone was counted once. The chain joins TRBV5-1 to TRBJ1-2; no clear D. The V end lost 4 bases, the J end lost 0 bases, and 10 bases lay between the germline ends. Germline values: CDR1 SGHRS, CDR2 YFSETQ. This CDR3 has 14 residues. The CDR3 here is CASSTLGTNYGYTF. The CDR3, as DNA: TGCGCCAGCAGCACCCTGGGCACTAACTATGGCTACACCTTC.

V is TRBV14 and J is TRBJ2-5, with a weak D call TRBD2 (6 bases). This CDR3 region has 12 residues. The V end was cut by 4 bases, the J end by 11 bases, with 14 bases between. The V gene's germline CDR1 is SGHDN and CDR2 FVKESK. As DNA, the CDR3 is TGTGCCAGCAGCCCTGTCCGCGGGGAGCAGTACTTC. Encoded protein: CASSPVRGEQYF.

The chain employs TRBV2 and TRBJ1-5; D is perhaps TRBD1 (6 bases). Trimming cost V 4 bases and J 3 bases, with 19 bases left between them. The CDR3 has 17 amino acids. CDR1 and CDR2 from the germline V gene are SNHLY and FYNNEI. The CDR3 protein is CASSANTRGQYNQPQHF. The CDR3 DNA sequence: TGTGCCAGCAGTGCGAATACACGCGGACAGTACAATCAGCCCCAGCATTTT.

V gene TRBV7-6 combines with J gene TRBJ2-1; 9 bases line up with TRBD2. This CDR3 is built from 16 residues. The trim removed 4 bases at V and 7 bases at J, leaving 11 bases unmatched. Germline V gives CDR1 SGHVS, CDR2 FNYEAQ. The CDR3 loop is CASSSVLAGLGNEQFF. The CDR3 coding sequence is TGTGCCAGCAGCTCCGTCCTAGCGGGGCTCGGGAATGAGCAGTTCTTC. The whole variable domain, filled in from reference TRBV7-6 and TRBJ2-1, reads GAGVSQSPRYKVTKRGQDVALRCDPISGHVSLYWYRQALGQGPEFLTYFNYEAQQDKSGLPNDRFSAERPEGSISTLTIQRTEQRDSAMYRCASSSVLAGLGNEQFFGPGTRLTVL.

This clone was counted a single time. The chain has TRBV5-1 and TRBJ2-5; the match to TRBD2 covers 11 bases. The CDR3 runs to 14 residues. Per the germline V gene, CDR1 is SGHRS and CDR2 is YFSETQ. After removal of 4 bases from V and 3 bases from J, the junction contained 2 bases not matched to a gene. The CDR3 reads CASSLSGGEETQYF. The CDR3 bases are TGCGCCAGCAGCCTTAGCGGGGGGGAAGAGACCCAGTACTTC.

The chain links TRBV6-1 to TRBJ1-1; D perhaps matches TRBD1 (5 bases). Germline assignment: CDR1 MNHNS and CDR2 SASEGT. Trimming took 0 bases from V and 1 from J, leaving 9 bases between them. The CDR3 has 15 residues. As DNA, the CDR3 is TGTGCCAGCAGTGAAGCCCGTAGGGGGAACACTGAAGCTTTCTTT. Translating it yields CASSEARRGNTEAFF.

The rearrangement links TRBV5-4 to TRBJ2-1; 8 bases align to TRBD2. CDR1 and CDR2 (germline): SGHNT, YYREEE (reference sequence). J lost 4 bases, V lost 4 bases, and 7 bases had no gene match. This CDR3 region has 15 residues. The CDR3 DNA follows: TGTGCCAGCAGCCCTGGACGGGAGGGGTACAATGAGCAGTTCTTC. Translation gives CASSPGREGYNEQFF.

This clone was detected only once. The J gene is TRBJ1-4, the V gene TRBV4-1; D possibly corresponds to TRBD1 (5 bases). The germline V and J ends were trimmed by 2 bases and 3 bases, with 16 bases remaining between them. Germline V gene data show CDR1 as MGHRA and CDR2 as YSYEKL. The length of the CDR3 is 17 residues. CDR3 residues: CASSQQGNVPANEKLFF. The DNA for the CDR3 is TGCGCCAGCAGCCAACAGGGAAATGTACCCGCTAATGAAAAACTGTTTTTT.

This clone was seen just once. The chain is built from TRBV7-3 and TRBJ2-5, with 9 bases that match TRBD1. CDR1 is SGHTA, CDR2 FQGTGA, per germline. This CDR3 region has 16 residues. With 0 bases clipped from V and 2 bases from J, the junction kept 4 bases outside the gene matches. The CDR3 DNA sequence: TGTGCCAGCAGCTTAACTGTCGGGACAGGGCAAGAGACCCAGTACTTC. This translates into CASSLTVGTGQETQYF.

The chain recombines TRBV13 with TRBJ2-7; 8 bases fit TRBD2. The V gene end was trimmed by 3 bases and the J gene end by 3 bases; junction bases not matched to a gene: 7. The CDR3 runs to 15 residues. CDR1 is PRHDT and CDR2 is FYEKMQ in the germline V gene (reference sequence). The CDR3 spells CASSFLGGESYEQYF. CDR3 coding DNA: TGTGCCAGCAGCTTTCTCGGGGGGGAGAGCTACGAGCAGTACTTC.

This clone has a handful of counts. The chain joins TRBV5-4 to TRBJ1-1; TRBD1 aligns across 8 bases. Losses at the gene ends were 5 bases for V and 0 bases for J; bases not matched to a gene: 9. CDR1 and CDR2 from the germline V gene are SGHNT and YYREEE (reference sequence). This CDR3 spans 16 amino acids. CDR3 in amino acids: CASRPGGRGMNTEAFF. The CDR3 coding sequence is TGTGCCAGCAGACCAGGGGGCCGGGGGATGAACACTGAAGCTTTCTTT.

The rearrangement joins TRBV5-1 to TRBJ1-3; D remains unclear. Between the trimmed V and J ends, which lost 0 bases and 4 bases, there was a span of 8 bases. Germline loops: CDR1 SGHRS, CDR2 YFSETQ. The CDR3 runs to 14 residues. The CDR3 here is CASSLDGAGNTIYF. DNA of the CDR3: TGCGCCAGCAGCTTGGATGGTGCGGGAAACACCATATATTTT.